This T cell receptor beta chain was found in a study of T cells in localized non-small cell lung cancer. Study-level points and caveats: A median of 57 of the top 100 tumor clones appeared in adjacent lung, which was paired and uninvolved. Heterogeneity remains possible, as sequencing covered one tumor region only. Uninvolved adjacent lung had more T cell clonality than any other tissue, topping tumor.

Concerning this clone: Its target is not known.

Produced via immunoSEQ multiplex PCR; TCRdb's table is partial and in-frame only. The table lists tens of thousands of clones, 84% of them singletons. The CDR3 consists of 14 residues. Germline V gene lookup returns CDR1 SGHNT and CDR2 YENEEA. V was trimmed by 1 base and J by 7 bases, leaving 11 bases between them. The sequence derives from a female donor of 60 years or more with stage I lung adenocarcinoma. Sequencing was performed on peripheral blood, taken before any cancer treatment. The V call is TRBV11-3, the J call TRBJ2-1; D gene ambiguous. The CDR3 spells CASSLGDGYNEQFF. The CDR3 DNA reads TGTGCCAGCAGCTTAGGAGACGGCTATAATGAGCAGTTCTTC.